This T cell receptor (beta chain) came from a study of T cells in localized non-small cell lung cancer. V lost 1 base, J lost 1 base, and 10 bases lay in between. The CDR3 totals 15 residues. Looked up from germline, CDR1 is MNHEY and CDR2 is SVGAGI. TCRdb's table, derived via immunoSEQ multiplex PCR, lists solely in-frame clones and lacks some. The sample shows approximately 81,000 clones, around 89% of them seen only once. The sequence was obtained from a woman aged 40-70 years with stage I squamous cell lung carcinoma. V and J are TRBV6-5 and TRBJ1-1, with D hard to call. Source: peripheral blood, taken before any cancer treatment. CDR3: CASSYYEDSNTEAFF. In DNA form, the CDR3 reads TGTGCCAGCAGTTACTATGAAGACTCGAACACTGAAGCTTTCTTT.